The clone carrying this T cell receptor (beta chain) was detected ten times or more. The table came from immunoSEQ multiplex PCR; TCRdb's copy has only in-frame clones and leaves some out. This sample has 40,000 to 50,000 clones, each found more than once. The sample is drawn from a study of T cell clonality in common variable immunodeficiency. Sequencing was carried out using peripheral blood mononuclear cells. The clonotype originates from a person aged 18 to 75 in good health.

The covered CDR3 bases are TGTGCCAGCAGTGGGACAGGGTTCGGGAATCTCCACGAG. It yields the protein CASSGTGFGNLHE. The whole CDR3 region reads CASSGTGFGNLHEQYF. The chain combines TRBV6-1 with TRBJ2-7; TRBD1 matches 8 bases. The read ends 3 residues before the CDR3 terminus; that terminus is restored from the germline J gene. The CDR3 totals 16 residues. V lost 4 bases and J lost 5; bases outside the gene matches: 13. The V gene's germline CDR1 is MNHNS and CDR2 SASEGT.